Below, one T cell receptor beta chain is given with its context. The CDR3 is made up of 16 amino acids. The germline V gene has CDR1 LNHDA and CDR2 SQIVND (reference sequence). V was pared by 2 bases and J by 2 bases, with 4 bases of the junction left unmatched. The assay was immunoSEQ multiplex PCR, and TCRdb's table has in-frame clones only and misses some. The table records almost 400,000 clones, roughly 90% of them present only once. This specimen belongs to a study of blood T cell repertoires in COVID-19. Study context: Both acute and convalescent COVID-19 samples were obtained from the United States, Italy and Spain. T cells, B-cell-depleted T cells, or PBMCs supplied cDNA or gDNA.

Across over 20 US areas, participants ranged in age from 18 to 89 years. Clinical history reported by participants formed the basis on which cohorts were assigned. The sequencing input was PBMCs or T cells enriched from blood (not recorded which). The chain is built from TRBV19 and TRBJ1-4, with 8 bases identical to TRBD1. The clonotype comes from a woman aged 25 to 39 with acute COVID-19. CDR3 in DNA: TGTGCCAGTAGTATACACAGGGGGTTGACTAATGAAAAACTGTTTTTT. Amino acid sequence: CASSIHRGLTNEKLFF.